The next 19 T cell receptor beta chains were all read from a single sample in a study of technical replicates of blood from a few donors. Assay used: immunoSEQ multiplex PCR; TCRdb lists only in-frame clones, some missing. The sample lists 80,000 to 100,000 clones; 90% to 97% were seen once. The sequenced sample was T cells isolated from PBMCs. The receptor source for this set is a human donor in good health.

This clone showed up just once. This chain uses TRBV11-3 with TRBJ2-7; 7 nucleotides agree with TRBD1. CDR1 is SGHNT and CDR2 is YENEEA in the germline V gene. CDR3 length: 15 amino acids. Trimming took 5 bases from V and 3 from J; bases not matched to a gene: 10. The DNA of the CDR3 is TGTGCCAGCAGCCCCACCCTGACAGGGAACTACGAGCAGTACTTC. It is translated as CASSPTLTGNYEQYF.

V gene TRBV11-2 combines with J gene TRBJ2-3; 15 nucleotides line up with TRBD2. Trimming removed 4 bases from V and 7 bases from J; junction bases left unmatched: 6. The length of the CDR3 is 16 residues. Germline V gene data show CDR1 as SGHAT and CDR2 as FQNNGV. The CDR3 loop is CASSSGLAGGSYTQYF. As DNA, the CDR3 is TGTGCCAGCAGCTCTGGACTAGCGGGAGGGAGCTATACGCAGTATTTT.

This chain connects TRBV19 to TRBJ2-1; D is possibly TRBD1 (5 bases). The CDR3 covers 14 residues. V lost 7 bases, J lost 5 bases, and 15 bases lay in between. Germline lookup yields CDR1 LNHDA and CDR2 SQIVND (reference sequence). CDR3 in amino acids: CASKGSGLDNEQFF. The CDR3 DNA is TGTGCCAGTAAGGGGTCAGGGCTAGACAATGAGCAGTTCTTC.

This chain uses TRBV9 with TRBJ2-1; 11 bases are shared with TRBD2. The CDR3 is 16 residues long. The ends lost 2 bases at V and 7 bases at J; junction bases unmatched: 8. Germline loops: CDR1 SGDLS, CDR2 YYNGEE. CDR3 in DNA: TGTGCCAGCAGCGTCACCGGGACTAGCGGAGATAATGAGCAGTTCTTC. Translating it yields CASSVTGTSGDNEQFF.

The chain joins TRBV6-5 to TRBJ2-2; a weak D match, TRBD2 (6 bases). There are 15 residues in the CDR3. Germline lookup yields CDR1 MNHEY and CDR2 SVGAGI. Deletions cut 4 bases from V and 6 bases from J, with 15 bases between. The CDR3 region is CASSSYSREAGELFF. CDR3 DNA: TGTGCCAGCAGTTCATATTCCAGGGAGGCCGGGGAGCTGTTTTTT.

The chain is built from TRBV7-6 and TRBJ2-2; no clear D. Germline V lookup: CDR1 SGHVS, CDR2 FNYEAQ. This CDR3 region has 12 residues. The V end lost 4 bases, the J end lost 7 bases, and 7 bases lay between the germline ends. DNA for the CDR3: TGTGCCAGCAGCTCCTTCCTCGGGGAGCTGTTTTTT. Protein sequence: CASSSFLGELFF.

The rearrangement links TRBV7-3 to TRBJ2-6; 12 nucleotides align to TRBD2. V trimming: 5 bases; J trimming: 0 bases; junction bases outside the gene matches: 5. Germline V gene lookup returns CDR1 SGHTA and CDR2 FQGTGA. The CDR3 loop spans 18 amino acids. The CDR3 sequence is CASSPSTSGSSGANVLTF. The CDR3 DNA follows: TGTGCCAGCAGCCCCTCGACTAGCGGGAGCTCTGGGGCCAACGTCCTGACTTTC. The whole variable domain, filled in from reference TRBV7-3 and TRBJ2-6, reads GAGVSQTPSNKVTEKGKYVELRCDPISGHTALYWYRQSLGQGPEFLIYFQGTGAADDSGLPNDRFFAVRPEGSVSTLKIQRTERGDSAVYLCASSPSTSGSSGANVLTFGAGSRLTVL.

The chain combines TRBV6-1 with TRBJ2-7; the D is unclear. The V gene lost 4 bases and the J gene lost 3 bases, with 10 bases spanning the gap. Looked up from germline, CDR1 is MNHNS and CDR2 is SASEGT. CDR3 size: 13 residues. CDR3 coding DNA: TGTGCCAGCAGTGTTAAAGAGGTCTACGAGCAGTACTTC. The encoded protein is CASSVKEVYEQYF.

The rearrangement joins TRBV19 to TRBJ1-5; 9 bases align to TRBD1. CDR1 and CDR2 from the germline V gene are LNHDA and SQIVND (reference sequence). After removal of 3 bases from V and 0 bases from J, the junction contained 9 bases not matched to a gene. The CDR3 length is 18 residues. CDR3 protein: CASSIRGTGIGSNQPQHF. CDR3 coding DNA: TGTGCCAGTAGTATTCGGGGGACAGGGATTGGTAGCAATCAGCCCCAGCATTTT.

V usage is TRBV7-2 and J usage is TRBJ2-1; TRBD2 matches at 8 bases. The trim removed 6 bases at V and 6 bases at J, leaving 19 bases unmatched. CDR3 length: 18 residues. Germline lookup yields CDR1 SGHTA and CDR2 FQGNSA. The CDR3 region has the DNA TGTGCCAGCAGGAGACGGGACAAAAGCGGGACTAGTCCCAATGAGCAGTTCTTC. Its protein is CASRRRDKSGTSPNEQFF. Drawing the rest from reference TRBV7-2 and TRBJ2-1, the complete variable domain is GAGVSQSPSNKVTEKGKDVELRCDPISGHTALYWYRQSLGQGLEFLIYFQGNSAPDKSGLPSDRFSAERTGGSVSTLTIQRTQQEDSAVYLCASRRRDKSGTSPNEQFFGPGTRLTVL.

The chain joins TRBV19 to TRBJ2-1; possibly TRBD2 for D (6 bases). V was pared by 3 bases and J by 2 bases, with 11 bases between. The CDR3 contains 15 residues. Per the germline V gene, CDR1 is LNHDA and CDR2 is SQIVND (reference sequence). The CDR3 spells CASSIDGRAYNEQFF. CDR3 sequence (DNA): TGTGCCAGTAGTATTGACGGGAGAGCCTACAATGAGCAGTTCTTC. Using reference TRBV19 and TRBJ2-1 for the parts outside the CDR3, the full variable domain is DGGITQSPKYLFRKEGQNVTLSCEQNLNHDAMYWYRQDPGQGLRLIYYSQIVNDFQKGDIAEGYSVSREKKESFPLTVTSAQKNPTAFYLCASSIDGRAYNEQFFGPGTRLTVL.

This sequence joins TRBV27 and TRBJ1-1; D not certain. Germline CDR1 reads MNHEY; CDR2 reads SMNVEV (reference sequence). The V end lost 4 bases, the J end lost 3 bases, and 18 bases lay between the germline ends. The CDR3 runs 16 residues. The CDR3 region has the DNA TGTGCCAGCAGTTCTCTTTTTGGAGGTATTGACACTGAAGCTTTCTTT. Translation gives CASSSLFGGIDTEAFF.

V and J are TRBV18 and TRBJ2-1, with D perhaps TRBD2 (6 bases). CDR3 length: 21 residues. Trimming pared 0 bases from V and 1 base from J, leaving 25 bases between. Germline V gene lookup returns CDR1 KGHSH and CDR2 LQKENI. CDR3 nucleotides: TGTGCCAGCTCACCACCGGGAAGGGGCGGTAGCGGCGGAACTTCCTACAATGAGCAGTTCTTC. This translates into CASSPPGRGGSGGTSYNEQFF.

The chain recombines TRBV19 with TRBJ1-2; 10 bases align to TRBD1. J lost 4 bases, V lost 2 bases, and 10 bases had no gene match. This CDR3 spans 17 amino acids. Looked up from germline, CDR1 is LNHDA and CDR2 is SQIVND (reference sequence). This CDR3 is CASSIPFGQGVIYGYTF. The CDR3 DNA is TGTGCCAGTAGTATACCGTTCGGACAGGGGGTAATCTATGGCTACACCTTC.

This clone has only one observation. V usage is TRBV10-2 and J usage is TRBJ2-3, with 7 bases fitting TRBD2. Germline values: CDR1 WSHSY, CDR2 SAAADI. J gave up 4 bases and V 4 bases, and 14 bases lay outside the gene matches. The CDR3 consists of 17 residues. This CDR3 reads CASSGAQWRELADTQYF. CDR3 coding DNA: TGCGCCAGCAGTGGGGCCCAATGGCGGGAGTTGGCAGATACGCAGTATTTT.

This chain links TRBV10-3 with TRBJ1-5; D is undetermined. The CDR3 sequence is 11 residues long. The V gene lost 10 bases and the J gene lost 9 bases, with 13 bases spanning the gap. CDR1 and CDR2 from the germline V gene are ENHRY and SYGVKD. In DNA form, the CDR3 reads TGTGCCACCCTAGGTGCGCGGCCCCAGCATTTT. Amino acids: CATLGARPQHF.

The CDR3 DNA sequence: TGCGCCAGCAGCCAAGATTGGGCGACAAACGCTGAAGCTTTCTTT. The encoded protein is CASSQDWATNAEAFF. The V gene is TRBV4-1, the J gene TRBJ1-1; the D is unclear. Trimming removed 0 bases from V and 6 bases from J, with 14 bases in between. The CDR3 has 15 residues. Germline CDR1 MGHRA, CDR2 YSYEKL.

This sequence joins TRBV6-1 and TRBJ1-2, with TRBD1 as a possible D gene (6 bases). This CDR3 is 15 amino acids long. The V and J ends lost 4 bases and 4 bases respectively, with 16 bases between them. Germline-derived CDR1 and CDR2 are MNHNS and SASEGT. CDR3 in amino acids: CASSATPGASYGYTF. The CDR3 DNA follows: TGTGCCAGCAGTGCAACCCCAGGGGCCAGCTATGGCTACACCTTC.

The chain carries TRBV5-6 and TRBJ2-7, with TRBD1 identical over 10 bases. Trimming cost V 4 bases and J 3 bases; bases outside gene matches: 1. Germline V CDR1 and CDR2: SGHDT, YYEEEE. The CDR3 has 13 residues. The CDR3 DNA sequence: TGTGCCAGCAGCCGGGACAGGGGCTACGAGCAGTACTTC. Translated, it gives CASSRDRGYEQYF.